These 30 T cell receptor beta chains came from one sample sequenced in a study of T cells in Graves' hyperthyroidism and ophthalmopathy. There were TCR beta CDR3 regions amplified from RNA transcripts. The primer set for the first-round RT-PCR of the TCR CDR3 was HTBI. Via MiXCR, TCRdb re-called the multiplex PCR reads, giving one row per CDR3 protein. The repertoire holds 700,000 or so distinct CDR3 sequences, more than 14% seen once, with approximately 13% in the top ten. Sequences were obtained from blood. These receptors were taken from a woman between 45 and 60 years old with Graves' ophthalmopathy.

This clonotype has just a few counts. The chain employs TRBV6-2 or TRBV6-3 and TRBJ2-1; 10 bases are a match to TRBD2. Trimming cost V 5 bases and J 5 bases; bases outside gene matches: 6. Germline CDR1 and CDR2: MNHEY and SVGEGT. The CDR3 has 15 amino acids. The CDR3 DNA reads TGTGCCAGCAGTGGCCCGGGACTAGCGCACAATGAGCAGTTCTTC. This translates into CASSGPGLAHNEQFF.

This clonotype was picked up many times. The CDR3 reads CASSRVLGERETQYF. In DNA form, the CDR3 reads TGTGCCAGCAGTCGGGTCCTTGGCGAGCGGGAGACCCAGTACTTC. The gene calls are TRBV12-3 or TRBV12-4 and TRBJ2-5, with D possibly being TRBD2 (5 bases). V was trimmed by 5 bases and J by 5 bases, leaving 18 bases between them. The CDR3 sequence is 15 residues long.

This clonotype has ten or more counts. The chain links TRBV20-1 to TRBJ1-4; D gene ambiguous. Looked up from germline, CDR1 is DFQATT and CDR2 is SNEGSKA (reference sequence). V lost 6 bases, J lost 0 bases, and 8 bases lay in between. This CDR3 comprises 13 residues. The CDR3 protein is CSAEVPTNEKLFF. The DNA of the CDR3 is TGCAGTGCAGAGGTCCCAACTAATGAAAAACTGTTTTTT.

This clonotype was seen many times. This chain connects TRBV30 to TRBJ2-7; 7 bases map to TRBD1. Trimming at V came to 0 bases and at J to 6 bases, leaving 2 bases not matched to a gene. The CDR3 has 12 residues. In germline, CDR1 is GTSNPN, CDR2 SVGIG (reference sequence). The CDR3: CAWSVQGTEQYF. In nucleotides, the CDR3 is TGTGCCTGGAGTGTACAGGGGACCGAGCAGTACTTC.

CDR3 amino acids: CASSQDLRRQAPREQYF. CDR3 bases: TGTGCCAGCAGCCAAGATCTTCGGAGACAGGCCCCCCGCGAGCAGTACTTC. The chain joins TRBV4-2 to TRBJ2-7; a weak D match, TRBD1 (6 bases). V was pared by 0 bases and J by 6 bases, with 21 bases between. This CDR3 is built from 17 residues. Looked up from germline, CDR1 is LGHNA and CDR2 is YNFKEQ.

On this clonotype itself: Since a much larger clone is just one base distant, this may be a read error. The rearrangement uses TRBV10-3 and TRBJ2-1; D might be TRBD1 (5 bases). Germline V gene lookup returns CDR1 ENHRY and CDR2 SYGVKD. Trimming removed 5 bases at V and 12 bases at J, with 14 bases between. CDR3 length: 12 residues. The CDR3 DNA follows: TGTGCCATCAGTTCCCCCGAAAGGGGGCAGTTCTTC. Translating it yields CAISSPERGQFF.

In this sample, this clonotype turned up many times. This chain connects TRBV7-2 to TRBJ2-5; 9 nucleotides agree with TRBD2. The CDR3 spans 16 residues. CDR1 is SGHTA and CDR2 is FQGNSA in the germline V gene. V dropped 1 base and J dropped 2; count of bases not matched to a gene: 5. In DNA form, the CDR3 reads TGTGCCAGCAGCTTAGTGCCTAGCGGGGTACAAGAGACCCAGTACTTC. Translated: CASSLVPSGVQETQYF.

The genes are TRBV20-1 and TRBJ1-1, with TRBD1 matching over 8 bases. Trimming took 5 bases from V and 0 from J; bases not matched to a gene: 5. The CDR3 is 14 residues long. Germline lookup yields CDR1 DFQATT and CDR2 SNEGSKA (reference sequence). The CDR3 DNA is TGCAGTGCTGGTCGGGACAGGATGAACACTGAAGCTTTCTTT. Amino acids: CSAGRDRMNTEAFF.

This clonotype has at least ten counts. The chain employs TRBV20-1 and TRBJ1-1; D remains ambiguous. Trimming pared 2 bases from V and 7 bases from J, leaving 11 bases between. Germline V gene sequence: CDR1 DFQATT, CDR2 SNEGSKA (reference sequence). The length of the CDR3 is 12 residues. CDR3 in amino acids: CSARRIGGEAFF. The CDR3 DNA reads as TGCAGTGCTAGAAGGATTGGAGGTGAAGCTTTCTTT.

The rearrangement uses TRBV27 and TRBJ2-1; D perhaps matches TRBD2 (5 bases). The ends were cut back, 2 bases at V and 4 bases at J, with 15 bases in the middle. The CDR3 extends over 16 amino acids. The germline CDR1 and CDR2 sequences are MNHEY and SMNVEV (reference sequence). The CDR3 loop reads CASSLLGELVYNEQFF. CDR3 DNA: TGTGCCAGCAGTTTACTTGGTGAACTAGTATACAATGAGCAGTTCTTC.

This clonotype has more than one count but fewer than ten. The genes are TRBV29-1 and TRBJ1-1; D unclear. CDR1 SQVTM and CDR2 ANQGSEA come from the germline V gene. V lost 4 bases to trimming and J lost 2 bases, with 11 bases between them. This CDR3 comprises 13 residues. CDR3 bases: TGCAGCGTTGGTACAGTCCTAAACACTGAAGCTTTCTTT. This translates into CSVGTVLNTEAFF.

In this sample, this clonotype turned up many times. The V call is TRBV28, the J call TRBJ2-7, with unresolved D. V lost 2 bases, J lost 3 bases, and 5 bases lay in between. CDR3 length: 12 amino acids. CDR1 is MDHEN, CDR2 SYDVKM, per germline. The DNA for the CDR3 is TGTGCCAGCAGTTTACCTTACTACGAGCAGTACTTC. Amino acids: CASSLPYYEQYF.

This clonotype was detected a few times. The chain has TRBV12-3 or TRBV12-4 and TRBJ1-6; TRBD1 might be the D (5 bases). The CDR3 loop spans 14 amino acids. V lost 5 bases and J lost 5, with 10 bases in between. This CDR3 is CASSTDRNNSPLHF. DNA of the CDR3: TGTGCCAGCAGTACCGACAGAAATAATTCACCCCTCCACTTT.

This clonotype has a count of ten or more. The chain couples TRBV2 to TRBJ1-1, with D maybe TRBD1 (5 bases). There are 15 residues in the CDR3. CDR1 and CDR2 from the germline V gene are SNHLY and FYNNEI. Trimming cost V 0 bases and J 7 bases, with 15 bases left between them. The CDR3 loop is CASSEARVAGSEAFF. In nucleotides, the CDR3 is TGTGCCAGCAGTGAAGCGCGGGTGGCAGGGAGTGAAGCTTTCTTT. Full variable domain (rest looked up from reference TRBV2 and TRBJ1-1): EPEVTQTPSHQVTQMGQEVILRCVPISNHLYFYWYRQILGQKVEFLVSFYNNEISEKSEIFDDQFSVERPDGSNFTLKIRSTKLEDSAMYFCASSEARVAGSEAFFGQGTRLTVV.

The chain carries TRBV5-1 and TRBJ2-1; 7 nucleotides match TRBD1. The CDR3 is 13 amino acids. The V gene end was trimmed by 3 bases and the J gene end by 8 bases; junction bases not matched to a gene: 5. CDR1 is SGHRS and CDR2 is YFSETQ in the germline V gene. CDR3 DNA: TGCGCCAGCAGCTCGGGACAGTCGTATGAGCAGTTCTTC. Residues: CASSSGQSYEQFF.

The gene calls are TRBV2 and TRBJ2-5; D not certain. CDR1 SNHLY and CDR2 FYNNEI come from the germline V gene. CDR3 size: 14 residues. Trimming took off 6 bases at V and 2 bases at J, with 13 bases between the two ends. The DNA of the CDR3 is TGTGCCAGCAGCAAAGCAGCAGCTCAAGAGACCCAGTACTTC. Translating it yields CASSKAAAQETQYF.

This chain connects TRBV5-1 to TRBJ2-1, with D possibly matching TRBD2 (6 bases). Germline V gene sequence: CDR1 SGHRS, CDR2 YFSETQ. This CDR3 is built from 14 residues. V was cut by 4 bases and J by 8 bases, with 16 bases left in between. CDR3 coding DNA: TGCGCCAGCAGCCCAGCATCCGGGACTCATGAGCAGTTCTTC. Protein product: CASSPASGTHEQFF.

This sequence joins TRBV30 and TRBJ1-2; D not resolved. The length of the CDR3 is 12 residues. V was clipped by 3 bases and J by 7 bases, with 12 bases between them. Germline CDR1 and CDR2: GTSNPN and SVGIG (reference sequence). CDR3 region: CAWRSSGSGYTF. The DNA of the CDR3 is TGTGCCTGGAGGTCGTCGGGGTCTGGCTACACCTTC.

This clonotype was detected a few times. The chain links TRBV2 to TRBJ1-4; no clear D gene. The CDR3 is 13 amino acids. CDR1 is SNHLY and CDR2 is FYNNEI in the germline V gene. V gave up 1 base and J gave up 12 bases, with 12 bases separating them. CDR3 protein: CASSEGGEPELFF. In nucleotides, the CDR3 is TGTGCCAGCAGTGAAGGCGGGGAGCCCGAACTGTTTTTT.

Ten or more counts support this clonotype. The rearrangement joins TRBV14 to TRBJ2-5; D unresolved. V was trimmed by 0 bases and J by 0 bases, leaving 11 bases between them. CDR3 size: 16 residues. Germline V gene lookup returns CDR1 SGHDN and CDR2 FVKESK. CDR3 in amino acids: CASSQEFRPYQETQYF. The CDR3 bases are TGTGCCAGCAGCCAAGAGTTCCGACCCTACCAAGAGACCCAGTACTTC.

The sample holds a few counts of this clonotype. The chain uses TRBV6-1 and TRBJ2-7; 9 bases align to TRBD1. The CDR3 covers 11 residues. From germline, CDR1 is MNHNS and CDR2 SASEGT. V was pared by 10 bases and J by 6 bases, with 4 bases of the junction left unmatched. The CDR3 DNA reads as TGTGCCACTACAGGGGGCGCCGAGCAGTACTTC. Translation: CATTGGAEQYF.

As to this clonotype: The junction does not match germline at one end; this may be a read error. The chain couples TRBV7-8 to TRBJ2-6; D call uncertain. Germline V gene data show CDR1 as SGHVS and CDR2 as FQNEAQ. The CDR3 totals 15 residues. For the CDR3, the DNA is TGTGTCAGCAGCCTGACCTACTCTGGGGCCAACGTCCTGACTTTC. Its protein is CVSSLTYSGANVLTF.

This clonotype was observed many times. The gene calls are TRBV29-1 and TRBJ2-1, with 14 bases matching TRBD2. Germline CDR1 SQVTM, CDR2 ANQGSEA. Germline trimming cut 2 bases from V and 7 bases from J; bases unmatched to any gene: 7. The CDR3 is 16 amino acids. This CDR3 is CSVETGTSGSMNEQFF. DNA of the CDR3: TGCAGCGTTGAAACCGGGACTAGCGGGAGTATGAATGAGCAGTTCTTC.

V usage is TRBV11-3 and J usage is TRBJ2-1; D may match TRBD1 or TRBD2 (5 bases each). Germline V gene lookup returns CDR1 SGHNT and CDR2 YENEEA. V lost 2 bases and J 5 bases, leaving 16 bases between the germline ends. The length of the CDR3 is 16 residues. In DNA, the CDR3 is TGTGCCAGCAGCTTACGAGCCGGGACCCTGAACAATGAGCAGTTCTTC. This sequence encodes CASSLRAGTLNNEQFF.

This clonotype has at least ten counts. This chain connects TRBV6-2 or TRBV6-3 to TRBJ2-7; unclear D gene. CDR1 is MNHEY and CDR2 is SVGEGT in the germline V gene. The CDR3 extends over 15 amino acids. Trimming removed 6 bases from V and 0 bases from J, with 15 bases in between. The CDR3 DNA is TGTGCCAGCAGCTACGAGGACCTTTCCTCCTACGAGCAGTACTTC. It yields the protein CASSYEDLSSYEQYF.

The chain has TRBV6-1 and TRBJ2-7, with D tentatively TRBD1 (5 bases). Trimming removed 5 bases from V and 6 bases from J, with 11 bases in between. Germline V gene sequence: CDR1 MNHNS, CDR2 SASEGT. The CDR3 extends over 12 amino acids. The CDR3 sequence is CASSPDSAEQYF. CDR3 coding DNA: TGTGCCAGCAGTCCCGACAGTGCCGAGCAGTACTTC.

This clonotype was counted at least ten times. The CDR3 is CSAWTALGANTEAFF. CDR3 coding DNA: TGCAGTGCTTGGACAGCTCTAGGGGCGAACACTGAAGCTTTCTTT. This chain joins TRBV20-1 and TRBJ1-1, with D perhaps matching TRBD1 (6 bases). The CDR3 contains 15 residues. The germline V gene encodes CDR1 DFQATT and CDR2 SNEGSKA (reference sequence). V lost 5 bases to trimming and J lost 1 base, with 17 bases between them.

In its sample, this clonotype was seen many times. V and J are TRBV5-1 and TRBJ2-2; unclear D gene. CDR1 and CDR2 (germline): SGHRS, YFSETQ. V was trimmed by 9 bases and J by 2 bases, leaving 11 bases between them. This CDR3 contains 13 residues. Here the CDR3 DNA reads TGCGCCACCCGACGGATTAACACCGGGGAGCTGTTTTTT. Translated, it gives CATRRINTGELFF.

J is TRBJ1-5 and V is TRBV7-2; D is undetermined. The CDR3 has 14 residues. Germline CDR1 reads SGHTA; CDR2 reads FQGNSA. V was trimmed by 1 base and J by 3 bases, leaving 7 bases between them. In nucleotides, the CDR3 is TGTGCCAGCAGCTTAGATCTGATCAATCAGCCCCAGCATTTT. It codes for CASSLDLINQPQHF.

This clonotype has just a few counts. CDR3 sequence reads: CASSEWSGAGTEAFF. In DNA form, the CDR3 reads TGTGCCAGCAGTGAGTGGTCGGGGGCAGGCACTGAAGCTTTCTTT. This chain links TRBV25-1 with TRBJ1-1; D is possibly TRBD1 (6 bases). The CDR3 sequence is 15 residues long. Germline V gene lookup returns CDR1 MGHDK and CDR2 SYGVNS. Trimming took 3 bases from V and 4 from J, leaving 15 bases between them.